A selection of T cell receptor beta chains follows, all from one sample in a study of PD-L1 blockade in urothelial cancer. Libraries were prepared by immunoSEQ multiplex PCR; TCRdb keeps only in-frame clonotypes and omits some of them. The sample carries tens of thousands of clones, 82% recorded once. The sequenced sample was PBMCs, obtained around atezolizumab (anti-PD-L1) treatment. The receptors derive from a man in his 70s with urothelial cancer. Each CDR3 is given with its conserved first and last residue. D genes are given only for firm matches. Some rows mark clone size as missing; the rest say once, few, many or name a class of expanded clone.

CDR3 protein	CDR3 DNA	J gene	D gene	V gene	clone size
CASSGRTGGRNQPQHF	TGTGCCAGTAGTGGGAGGACAGGGGGCCGAAATCAGCCCCAGCATTTT	TRBJ1-5	TRBD1	TRBV19	NA
CASTPSPSGRSGANVLTF	TGTGCCAGCACCCCCTCGCCTAGCGGGAGATCTGGGGCCAACGTCCTGACTTTC	TRBJ2-6	TRBD2	TRBV4-2	once
CASTSGGGGYTF	TGTGCCAGCACGTCAGGGGGTGGTGGCTACACCTTC	TRBJ1-2	TRBD1	TRBV27	few
CASSSGQVPTDTQYF	TGTGCCAGCAGCTCCGGACAGGTCCCCACAGATACGCAGTATTTT	TRBJ2-3	TRBD1	TRBV5-8	NA
CASSLGLGDRRQPQHF	TGTGCCAGCAGCTTAGGGTTGGGGGACAGAAGACAGCCCCAGCATTTT	TRBJ1-5	TRBD1	TRBV7-9	NA
CASSSRDRTTGELFF	TGTGCCAGCAGTTCTCGGGACAGGACCACCGGGGAGCTGTTTTTT	TRBJ2-2	TRBD1	TRBV6-6	few
CAIRPDWSSYEQYF	TGTGCCATCAGACCCGACTGGAGCTCCTACGAGCAGTACTTC	TRBJ2-7	NA	TRBV10-3	NA
CASSLAQNTGELFF	TGTGCCAGCAGCTTAGCACAGAACACCGGGGAGCTGTTTTTT	TRBJ2-2	NA	TRBV7-6	NA
CASSEGGIYQPQHF	TGTGCCAGCAGCGAGGGAGGAATTTATCAGCCCCAGCATTTT	TRBJ1-5	NA	TRBV7-2	NA
CASSSMGLADYNEQFF	TGTGCCAGCAGTAGTATGGGGTTAGCGGACTACAATGAGCAGTTCTTC	TRBJ2-1	NA	TRBV9	NA
CASSLGLQPYYEQYF	TGTGCCAGCAGCCTGGGACTCCAACCCTACTACGAGCAGTACTTC	TRBJ2-7	NA	TRBV5-5	NA
CASSERGGANQETQYF	TGTGCCAGCAGCGAGAGGGGCGGGGCAAACCAAGAGACCCAGTACTTC	TRBJ2-5	NA	TRBV9	NA
CAWRSPDREREQYF	TGTGCCTGGAGGTCTCCGGACAGGGAGCGCGAGCAGTACTTC	TRBJ2-7	TRBD1	TRBV30	NA
CASSYSREGTQFF	TGTGCCAGCAGTTATAGCCGGGAGGGGACGCAGTTCTTC	TRBJ2-1	TRBD2	TRBV6-5	NA
CAWNTGGNQPQHF	TGTGCCTGGAACACAGGGGGGAATCAGCCCCAGCATTTT	TRBJ1-5	TRBD1	TRBV30	NA
CASSDQGAGGNTIYF	TGTGCCAGCAGCGATCAGGGGGCTGGAGGAAACACCATATATTTT	TRBJ1-3	TRBD1	TRBV6-1	NA
CATSRDPRSPYEQYF	TGTGCCACCAGCAGAGATCCTAGAAGTCCCTACGAGCAGTACTTC	TRBJ2-7	NA	TRBV15	few
CASSGIAGGGYNEQFF	TGCGCCAGCAGCGGAATAGCGGGAGGTGGGTACAATGAGCAGTTCTTC	TRBJ2-1	TRBD2	TRBV5-1	NA
CARDRGSNTEAFF	TGTGCCCGGGACAGGGGGTCAAACACTGAAGCTTTCTTT	TRBJ1-1	TRBD1	TRBV30	NA
CASSLLQNTEAFF	TGTGCCAGCAGCTTGTTACAGAACACTGAAGCTTTCTTT	TRBJ1-1	NA	TRBV5-6	NA
CASSFTGGDEQFF	TGCGCCAGCAGCTTTACAGGGGGCGATGAGCAGTTCTTC	TRBJ2-1	TRBD1	TRBV5-1	NA
CASSYSREAGELFF	TGTGCCAGCAGTTACTCTAGGGAGGCCGGGGAGCTGTTTTTT	TRBJ2-2	NA	TRBV6-6	NA
CASRGDGTDTQYF	TGTGCCAGTCGGGGAGACGGCACAGATACGCAGTATTTT	TRBJ2-3	NA	TRBV19	NA